The rows below give T cell receptor beta chains drawn from one sample of a study of spatial heterogeneity in lung cancer. TCRdb re-derived calls from the 5' RACE reads in MiXCR, one entry per CDR3 protein. The sample records approximately 39,000 distinct CDR3 sequences, approximately 8% being singletons. The sequenced sample was PBMCs, obtained at follow-up. These receptors originate from a male donor with early-stage non-small cell lung cancer. The CDR3 runs from the conserved cysteine through the conserved F or W. Fields, in order: V gene, J gene, D gene, CDR3 length, clone size, CDR3 DNA, CDR3 protein. The D gene is left open where the match is weak. A row's size may be missing; if present it is once, few, many or a size class.

v_call: TRBV12-3/TRBV12-4
j_call: TRBJ2-5
d_call: .
cdr3_length: 15
clone_size: .
cdr3_nt: TGTGCCAGCTCTCAGGTCCAGGGCGGAGAGGGGACCCAGTACTTC
cdr3_aa: CASSQVQGGEGTQYF

v_call: TRBV20-1
j_call: TRBJ2-5
d_call: .
cdr3_length: 11
clone_size: few
cdr3_nt: TGCAGTGCTAGGCACAGGCAGGACCAGTACTTC
cdr3_aa: CSARHRQDQYF

v_call: TRBV3-1
j_call: TRBJ1-1
d_call: .
cdr3_length: 12
clone_size: many
cdr3_nt: TGTGCCAGCAGCCAAGATTTAACTGAAGCTTTCTTT
cdr3_aa: CASSQDLTEAFF

v_call: TRBV20-1
j_call: TRBJ2-1
d_call: TRBD2
cdr3_length: 15
clone_size: many
cdr3_nt: TGCAGTGCAACCTTTAGCGGGGGGGACTACAATGAGCAGTTCTTC
cdr3_aa: CSATFSGGDYNEQFF

v_call: TRBV11-2
j_call: TRBJ2-7
d_call: TRBD2
cdr3_length: 17
clone_size: few
cdr3_nt: TGTGCCAGCAGCCCAGAGGGAGGGTACCCCGGCAGGGACGAGCAGTACTTC
cdr3_aa: CASSPEGGYPGRDEQYF

v_call: TRBV13
j_call: TRBJ2-1
d_call: .
cdr3_length: 16
clone_size: .
cdr3_nt: TGTGCCAGCAGCTCCCTGGTCGCTTCTCGGGACAATGAGCAGTTCTTC
cdr3_aa: CASSSLVASRDNEQFF

v_call: TRBV2
j_call: TRBJ2-7
d_call: .
cdr3_length: 14
clone_size: many
cdr3_nt: TGTGCCAGCAACATGGGTAGAAGCTCCTACGAGCAGTACTTC
cdr3_aa: CASNMGRSSYEQYF

v_call: TRBV6-5
j_call: TRBJ1-2
d_call: .
cdr3_length: 13
clone_size: many
cdr3_nt: TGTGCCAGCAGCGAATACAGGAGACACCTCTCCACCTTC
cdr3_aa: CASSEYRRHLSTF

v_call: TRBV2
j_call: TRBJ1-4
d_call: .
cdr3_length: 14
clone_size: many
cdr3_nt: TGTGCCAGCAGTGTAGGGCAGGGATTTGGAAAACTGTTTTTT
cdr3_aa: CASSVGQGFGKLFF

v_call: TRBV6-6
j_call: TRBJ2-6
d_call: .
cdr3_length: 19
clone_size: many
cdr3_nt: TGTGCCAGCAGTTACCTGGGACTCCGGGACTTATCTGGGGCCAACGTCCTGACTTTC
cdr3_aa: CASSYLGLRDLSGANVLTF

v_call: TRBV5-1
j_call: TRBJ2-2
d_call: .
cdr3_length: 13
clone_size: many
cdr3_nt: TGCGCCAGCAGCATAGCGAACACCGGGGAGCTGTTTTTT
cdr3_aa: CASSIANTGELFF